This record covers a single T cell receptor beta chain. This sample is part of a study of blood T cell repertoires in COVID-19. The table came from immunoSEQ multiplex PCR; TCRdb's copy has only in-frame clones and leaves some out. Of 200,000 to 250,000 clones in the sample, 70% to 85% were seen once. This CDR3 comprises 15 residues. The germline gives CDR1 WSHSY, CDR2 SAAADI. V shed 8 bases and J 1 base; nucleotides not matched to a gene: 7. V is TRBV10-2 and J is TRBJ1-3; 8 nucleotides agree with TRBD1. The sequence was collected from a man between 60 and 70 years old who had recovered from COVID-19. The source material was PBMCs or T cells enriched from blood (not recorded which). The CDR3 spells CASLAGGKSGNTIYF. Here the CDR3 DNA reads TGCGCCAGCTTAGCAGGGGGCAAATCTGGAAACACCATATATTTT.